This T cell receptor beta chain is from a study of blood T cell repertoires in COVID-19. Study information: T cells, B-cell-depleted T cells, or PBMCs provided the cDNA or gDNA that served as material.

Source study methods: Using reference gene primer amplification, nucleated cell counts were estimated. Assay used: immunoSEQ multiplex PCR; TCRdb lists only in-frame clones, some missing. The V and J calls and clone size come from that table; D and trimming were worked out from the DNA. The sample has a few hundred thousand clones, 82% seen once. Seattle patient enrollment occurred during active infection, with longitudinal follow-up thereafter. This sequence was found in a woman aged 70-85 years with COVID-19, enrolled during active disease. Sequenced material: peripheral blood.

The CDR3 spells CASSLSGARGYTF. The CDR3 DNA reads TGTGCCAGCAGTTTGTCAGGGGCGAGAGGCTACACCTTC. The chain links TRBV28 to TRBJ1-2, with TRBD1 as a possible D gene (6 bases). Germline loops: CDR1 MDHEN, CDR2 SYDVKM. Trimming pared 3 bases from V and 8 bases from J, leaving 13 bases between. The CDR3 has 13 amino acids.